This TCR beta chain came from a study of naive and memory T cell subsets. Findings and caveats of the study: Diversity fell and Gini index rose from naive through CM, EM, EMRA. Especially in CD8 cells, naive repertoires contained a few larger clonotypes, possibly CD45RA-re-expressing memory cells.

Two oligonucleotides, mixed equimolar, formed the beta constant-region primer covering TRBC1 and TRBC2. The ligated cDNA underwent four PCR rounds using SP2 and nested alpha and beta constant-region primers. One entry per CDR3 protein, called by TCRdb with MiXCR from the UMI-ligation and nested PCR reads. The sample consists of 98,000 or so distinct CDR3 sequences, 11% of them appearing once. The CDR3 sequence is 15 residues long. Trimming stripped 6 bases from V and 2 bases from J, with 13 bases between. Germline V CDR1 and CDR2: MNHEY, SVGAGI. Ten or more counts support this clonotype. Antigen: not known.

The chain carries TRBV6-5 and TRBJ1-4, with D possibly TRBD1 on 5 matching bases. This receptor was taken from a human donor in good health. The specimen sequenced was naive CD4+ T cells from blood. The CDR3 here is CASRRERGTNEKLFF. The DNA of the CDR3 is TGTGCCAGCAGACGAGAGCGGGGGACTAATGAAAAACTGTTTTTT.